The 4 T cell receptor beta chains presented below share a single source sample, sequenced in a study of low-dose radiotherapy and immunotherapy resistance in tumors. Gene-specific TRAV and TRBV primers were used for first-strand cDNA, covering alpha and beta chains. The PCR that amplified TCRs ran for approximately 20 cycles, relying on a constant-region primer and a V-primer adapter. TCRdb re-called the reads with MiXCR, one entry per CDR3 protein. The table has about 64,000 distinct CDR3 sequences, 26% seen once. Time point defined: before trial treatment. Sequences were derived from PBMCs, sampled before treatment. These receptors were collected from a male donor with rectosigmoid adenocarcinoma.

The chain carries TRBV7-9 and TRBJ2-7; 7 bases fit TRBD1. The V and J ends lost 5 bases and 6 bases, in that order; junction bases with no gene match: 10. This CDR3 has 14 amino acids. CDR1 and CDR2 from the germline V gene are SEHNR and FQNEAQ (reference sequence). Written as DNA, the CDR3 is TGTGCCAGCAGCCCGTGGACAGGAGTAGTCGAGCAGTACTTC. It yields the protein CASSPWTGVVEQYF.

This clonotype appeared many times. The chain couples TRBV12-3 or TRBV12-4 to TRBJ2-1; tentatively, D is TRBD2 (6 bases). With 0 bases removed from V and 10 bases from J, the gap between germline ends came to 16 bases. The CDR3 length is 15 residues. This chain's CDR3 is CASSLAGGIEREQFF. CDR3 in DNA: TGTGCCAGCAGTTTAGCGGGGGGAATCGAACGAGAGCAGTTCTTC.

This clonotype was found many times. This rearrangement joins TRBV28 to TRBJ2-7, with D unclear. Germline CDR1 and CDR2: MDHEN and SYDVKM. V lost 2 bases and J 3 bases, leaving 20 bases between the germline ends. This CDR3 is built from 17 residues. The CDR3 DNA reads TGTGCCAGCAGTTTAGGTTTGGTAGGCAGGTCTTTCTACGAGCAGTACTTC. Translation: CASSLGLVGRSFYEQYF.

This clonotype has at least ten counts. The CDR3 reads CASSTPHGEGGYTF. For the CDR3, the DNA is TGTGCCAGCAGTACCCCCCACGGGGAAGGAGGCTACACCTTC. The chain employs TRBV28 and TRBJ1-2; no clear D. This CDR3 region has 14 residues. Germline V gives CDR1 MDHEN, CDR2 SYDVKM. V lost 5 bases and J lost 8, with 18 bases in between.